The entry below gives a single TCR beta chain sequence along with its context. The data are from a study of blood T cell repertoires in COVID-19. The J segment lost 2 bases and the V segment lost 1 base, leaving 2 bases of the junction unmatched. CDR1 is SGHAT, CDR2 FQNNGV, per germline. The CDR3 contains 14 residues. Method: immunoSEQ multiplex PCR; TCRdb's copy keeps in-frame clones and lacks some. This table has 200,000 to 250,000 clones, about 90% appearing once. Participant ages covered about 18 to 100 years across 25 or so US areas. Participants' own reports of clinical history determined their cohort assignment.

Sequencing was done on a sample of PBMCs or T cells enriched from blood (not recorded which). The chain carries TRBV11-2 and TRBJ2-7, with 7 bases that match TRBD2. This sequence originates from a man younger than 45 who had recovered from COVID-19. The chain's CDR3 is CASSLGLAAYEQYF. DNA for the CDR3: TGTGCCAGCAGCTTAGGGCTAGCGGCCTACGAGCAGTACTTC.